The T cell receptor (beta chain) under discussion was sequenced for a study of T cells in Graves' hyperthyroidism and ophthalmopathy (dated 2019 in TCRdb). Concerning the study at large: A discovery cohort of about 96 patients, 43 with Graves' ophthalmopathy and more than 55 with stable Graves' hyperthyroidism, was used to find distinguishing TCR V-J signatures. The 95 to 100 discovery patients were randomly divided into training and test sets at a 7:3 ratio. Once sampling was done, hyperthyroidism patients were given methimazole at a starting dose of 30 mg daily, whereas ophthalmopathy patients were given high-dose intravenous methylprednisolone. The paper describes TCR Vbeta CDR3 sequencing of more than 120 peripheral blood samples, made up of about 41 ophthalmopathy patients, approximately 73 hyperthyroidism patients and roughly 17 progressor patients. The study also compared thyroid tissue and blood T-cell repertoires from more than five Graves' hyperthyroidism patients. An independent validation cohort of 18 to 20 hyperthyroidism patients and about 15 patients who later progressed to ophthalmopathy tested prospective prediction of ophthalmopathy.

As to this clonotype: Its binding antigen is unknown. Nothing much larger sits one base from this clone, and base qualities are not available.

Beyond this particular receptor, the publication reports: A 13 V-J signature model separated ophthalmopathy from stable hyperthyroidism, with about 90% sensitivity and roughly 84% specificity in cross-validation and 80%/75% in testing. Most expanded thyroid clonotypes (frequency above 0.001) were also detected in blood, a finding suggesting that blood repertoires may reflect thyroid immune responses. In validation, progression to ophthalmopathy was predicted by the model with 70.59% sensitivity and roughly 76% specificity, a median of roughly six months before onset. Sample size was not statistically predetermined, and blinding of investigators to group allocation was not performed.

Any patient with an uncontrolled infection, another autoimmune disease, pregnancy or lactation was excluded. Clinical symptoms, serum thyroxine and TRAb, thyroid ultrasound, and orbital computed tomography formed the basis for the diagnoses. Total RNA was extracted with Trizol reagent, and quality was checked on an Agilent 2100 Bioanalyzer. The TCR beta CDR3 regions were amplified from the RNA transcripts. The TCR CDR3 was subjected to a first round of RT-PCR using the HTBI primer set and the Qiagen OneStep RT-PCR kit. A second multiplex PCR round built the libraries, followed by size selection and purification. Paired-end sequencing of the libraries was performed with 100 bp reads on an Illumina HiSeq2000. Per the authors' processing: SOAPnuke was used to process the raw data, with reads discarded if the reads contained adapters or uncalled bases, had a mean Phred below 15, or lacked an exact constant-primer or identifier match. COPE v1.2.5 was used to merge the high-quality paired reads, and each unique nucleotide sequence was defined as a clonotype. Clonotypes were aligned to IMGT TRBV, TRBD and TRBJ reference segments using MiTCR v1.1. Analysis was restricted to V-J combinations with a frequency above 0.0001, which covered roughly 99% of repertoires. The TCS score was defined as the ratio of F50 (clonal expansion) to E x V (chaos), calculated using BLOSUM62-based TCRdist between CDR3 peptides within each V-J. Welch's t-statistics and random forest reduced some 510 V-J features to some 14, which were used in a naive Bayes classifier (R e1071). The similarity between thyroid and blood repertoires was quantified using the Morisita-Horn index. TCRdb trimmed public reads at Q25 via fastp, called clones via MiXCR and kept in-frame beta chains. Each entry merges the rows of one CDR3 protein and shows their most common DNA and genes. For this entry, the V and J calls and clone size follow TCRdb and not the study's own pipeline. This sample is represented by 450,000 to 700,000 distinct CDR3 sequences; about 43% of them were singletons. Around 20% of the sample comes from the top ten.

The sequence was obtained from an adult woman with Graves' disease, either hyperthyroidism or ophthalmopathy (not recorded which). The sample consisted of peripheral blood or thyroid tissue (not recorded which).

The nucleotide sequence is TGTGCCATCAACAAGGGGGTGGATCAGCCCCAGCATTTT. Protein translation: CAINKGVDQPQHF. The rearranged segments are TRBV10-3 and TRBJ1-5; the D gene is possibly TRBD1, with 6 bases matching. A distance of 12 bases separates the germline ends of V and J, which lose 7 bases and 5 bases respectively. CDR1 and CDR2, looked up from the germline V gene, are ENHRY and SYGVKD. The CDR3 has 13 amino acids, counting the end cysteine and phenylalanine. This entry keeps only the CDR3 DNA: 39 bases, framed from base 1.